The 22 T cell receptor beta chains listed next were all sequenced from one sample in a study of cytotoxic CD8 clonotypes in ibrutinib-treated CLL. TCRdb keeps only in-frame clones here, not all; method: immunoSEQ multiplex PCR. The data show about 200,000 clones, 70% to 75% seen once. The material was PBMCs, obtained after 12 months of ibrutinib treatment. These receptors came from a human donor with chronic lymphocytic leukemia.

This chain uses TRBV5-1 with TRBJ1-1, with a weak D call TRBD1 (5 bases). CDR1 SGHRS and CDR2 YFSETQ come from the germline V gene. The germline V and J ends were trimmed by 4 bases and 3 bases, with 10 bases remaining between them. The CDR3 is 13 amino acids. The CDR3: CASSPGTHTEAFF. In DNA, the CDR3 is TGCGCCAGCAGCCCGGGGACTCACACTGAAGCTTTCTTT.

This rearrangement joins TRBV28 to TRBJ2-7; D possibly corresponds to TRBD1 (5 bases). Trimming stripped 6 bases from V and 7 bases from J, with 13 bases between. CDR3 length: 12 residues. Looked up from germline, CDR1 is MDHEN and CDR2 is SYDVKM. The CDR3 reads CASSLDNREQYF. In nucleotides, the CDR3 is TGTGCCAGCAGCCTTGATAACAGGGAGCAGTACTTC.

This chain joins TRBV11-2 and TRBJ2-7, with D unclear. This CDR3 has 15 amino acids. The germline V and J ends were trimmed by 8 bases and 2 bases, with 19 bases remaining between them. CDR1 is SGHAT and CDR2 is FQNNGV in the germline V gene. The CDR3 region is CASLTSPPSPYEQYF. The CDR3 coding sequence is TGTGCCAGCTTAACCTCCCCCCCCAGCCCCTACGAGCAGTACTTC. Full variable domain (remainder filled in from reference TRBV11-2 and TRBJ2-7): EAGVAQSPRYKIIEKRQSVAFWCNPISGHATLYWYQQILGQGPKLLIQFQNNGVVDDSQLPKDRFSAERLKGVDSTLKIQPAKLEDSAVYLCASLTSPPSPYEQYFGPGTRLTVT.

This sequence joins TRBV23-1 and TRBJ1-5, with TRBD1 identical over 9 bases. TRBV23-1 is assigned to the ORF class and has an uncertain function. V trimming: 3 bases; J trimming: 5 bases; junction bases outside the gene matches: 14. CDR3 length: 18 residues. The CDR3 here is CASSHVSSDRGRDQPQHF. The DNA for the CDR3 is TGCGCCAGCAGTCACGTATCTTCGGACAGGGGAAGAGATCAGCCCCAGCATTTT.

The V and J genes are TRBV6-4 and TRBJ2-7; 8 bases match TRBD2. V was clipped by 2 bases and J by 9 bases; unmatched bases: 12. This CDR3 region has 15 residues. The germline V gene encodes CDR1 MRHNA and CDR2 SNTAGT. The CDR3 DNA sequence: TGTGCCAGCAGTGACATTTCTTCGACTAGCGCAGGGCAGTACTTC. Translated: CASSDISSTSAGQYF.

This chain uses TRBV30 with TRBJ1-4; D gene unclear. V was pared by 8 bases and J by 3 bases, with 10 bases between. Germline V gives CDR1 GTSNPN, CDR2 SVGIG (reference sequence). CDR3 size: 12 residues. CDR3 sequence reads: CAGGPPNEKLFF. The CDR3 nucleotides read TGTGCCGGCGGACCCCCTAATGAAAAACTGTTTTTT.

The chain joins TRBV7-3 to TRBJ2-7; 9 nucleotides align to TRBD1. Trimming took 3 bases from V and 3 from J; bases not matched to a gene: 12. The CDR3 spans 17 residues. Germline CDR1 and CDR2: SGHTA and FQGTGA. The CDR3 region is CASSLSSGTGFDYEQYF. The CDR3 nucleotides are TGTGCCAGCAGCTTGTCGTCCGGGACAGGGTTTGACTACGAGCAGTACTTC. Based on the CDR3 plus reference TRBV7-3 and TRBJ2-7, the full variable domain is GAGVSQTPSNKVTEKGKYVELRCDPISGHTALYWYRQSLGQGPEFLIYFQGTGAADDSGLPNDRFFAVRPEGSVSTLKIQRTERGDSAVYLCASSLSSGTGFDYEQYFGPGTRLTVT.

This chain joins TRBV18 and TRBJ2-1; 9 nucleotides match TRBD2. The CDR3 has 15 amino acids. The junction had 10 bases not matched to a gene; V was cut back by 6 bases and J by 7 bases. Germline V gene data show CDR1 as KGHSH and CDR2 as LQKENI. CDR3 protein: CASSVSGSSGNEQFF. The CDR3 bases are TGTGCCAGCTCCGTTAGCGGGAGTTCTGGAAATGAGCAGTTCTTC.

This chain connects TRBV30 to TRBJ1-1, with D possibly matching TRBD1 (5 bases). The germline V gene has CDR1 GTSNPN and CDR2 SVGIG (reference sequence). Trimming took off 3 bases at V and 1 base at J, with 12 bases between the two ends. This CDR3 comprises 14 residues. Here the CDR3 DNA reads TGTGCCTGGAGGAAGAGGGGCACGAACACTGAAGCTTTCTTT. Encoded protein: CAWRKRGTNTEAFF.

This rearrangement joins TRBV7-9 to TRBJ1-1, with a tentative D call TRBD1 (5 bases). V was cut by 3 bases and J by 1 base, with 9 bases left in between. The CDR3 is 14 residues long. Germline loops: CDR1 SEHNR, CDR2 FQNEAQ (reference sequence). For the CDR3, the DNA is TGTGCCAGCAGCTTCACAGGATCGAACACTGAAGCTTTCTTT. Its protein is CASSFTGSNTEAFF.

V usage is TRBV2 and J usage is TRBJ1-6; D not certain. Germline V lookup: CDR1 SNHLY, CDR2 FYNNEI. The CDR3 has 16 residues. Trimming stripped 6 bases from V and 0 bases from J, with 12 bases between. The DNA of the CDR3 is TGTGCCAGCAGCCCTCAGAGTAGCTCCTATAATTCACCCCTCCACTTT. It yields the protein CASSPQSSSYNSPLHF.

This rearrangement joins TRBV5-1 to TRBJ1-2, with a tentative D call TRBD1 (6 bases). Germline V gene data show CDR1 as SGHRS and CDR2 as YFSETQ. This CDR3 has 15 residues. Trimming took off 0 bases at V and 5 bases at J, with 14 bases between the two ends. The CDR3 is CASSLVPTGSYGYTF. Written as DNA, the CDR3 is TGCGCCAGCAGCTTGGTCCCGACAGGTTCTTATGGCTACACCTTC.

This chain links TRBV7-8 with TRBJ2-3, with unresolved D. Germline V lookup: CDR1 SGHVS, CDR2 FQNEAQ. The CDR3 runs 13 residues. With 4 bases removed from V and 6 bases from J, the gap between germline ends came to 11 bases. The CDR3 DNA sequence: TGTGCCAGCAGCTCGGAAACCTGGGATACGCAGTATTTT. This codes for CASSSETWDTQYF.

This clone was seen a handful of times. The CDR3 DNA reads as TGTGCCAGCTCACCTTCTCTAGCCGAGACCCAGTACTTC. Translating gives CASSPSLAETQYF. The V and J genes are TRBV18 and TRBJ2-5, with a tentative D call TRBD2 (5 bases). The CDR3 contains 13 residues. Trimming took 3 bases from V and 5 from J, leaving 10 bases between them. Germline V gene lookup returns CDR1 KGHSH and CDR2 LQKENI.

This sequence joins TRBV30 and TRBJ1-1; D gene unclear. Germline V gene lookup returns CDR1 GTSNPN and CDR2 SVGIG (reference sequence). The CDR3 sequence is 16 residues long. Between the trimmed V and J ends, which lost 0 bases and 1 base, there was a span of 15 bases. CDR3 nucleotide sequence: TGTGCCTGGAGTGTACTCCGGGAAATAGGGAACACTGAAGCTTTCTTT. Amino acids: CAWSVLREIGNTEAFF. The full variable domain, with the rest looked up from reference TRBV30 and TRBJ1-1, is SQTIHQWPATLVQPVGSPLSLECTVEGTSNPNLYWYRQAAGRGLQLLFYSVGIGQISSEVPQNLSASRPQDRQFILSSKKLLLSDSGFYLCAWSVLREIGNTEAFFGQGTRLTVV.

This sequence joins TRBV28 and TRBJ2-7; D is unresolved. V shed 3 bases and J shed 2 bases, with 11 bases lying between them. Germline V gives CDR1 MDHEN, CDR2 SYDVKM. The CDR3 loop spans 14 amino acids. This chain's CDR3 is CASSFPDEAYEQYF. CDR3 nucleotide sequence: TGTGCCAGCAGTTTCCCCGACGAGGCCTACGAGCAGTACTTC.

The chain combines TRBV7-2 with TRBJ2-7, with unresolved D. This CDR3 comprises 14 residues. Germline values: CDR1 SGHTA, CDR2 FQGNSA. The V end lost 5 bases, the J end lost 0 bases, and 11 bases lay between the germline ends. In DNA, the CDR3 is TGTGCCAGCAGCCCAGAGACTCACTCCTACGAGCAGTACTTC. As protein: CASSPETHSYEQYF.

The J gene is TRBJ2-3, the V gene TRBV29-1; D is unclear. V was shortened by 4 bases and J by 2 bases, with 13 bases between the two germline ends. This CDR3 contains 14 residues. Germline V CDR1 and CDR2: SQVTM, ANQGSEA. The DNA of the CDR3 is TGCAGCGTTGGAGTAGCCGGCACCACAGATACGCAGTATTTT. Translation gives CSVGVAGTTDTQYF.

The chain is built from TRBV18 and TRBJ2-7; TRBD2 is a possible D gene (6 bases). Germline assignment: CDR1 KGHSH and CDR2 LQKENI. The CDR3 consists of 14 residues. V was pared by 0 bases and J by 3 bases, with 9 bases between. The DNA of the CDR3 is TGTGCCAGCTCACCACCGGCGGGAAACTACGAGCAGTACTTC. It specifies CASSPPAGNYEQYF.

This chain links TRBV5-1 with TRBJ1-1; no clear D. V lost 2 bases and J 1 base, leaving 9 bases between the germline ends. The CDR3 sequence is 14 residues long. In germline, CDR1 is SGHRS, CDR2 YFSETQ. The CDR3 protein is CASSLETQNTEAFF. The CDR3 nucleotides are TGCGCCAGCAGCTTAGAGACACAGAACACTGAAGCTTTCTTT. Filled out from reference TRBV5-1 and TRBJ1-1, the complete variable domain reads KAGVTQTPRYLIKTRGQQVTLSCSPISGHRSVSWYQQTPGQGLQFLFEYFSETQRNKGNFPGRFSGRQFSNSRSEMNVSTLELGDSALYLCASSLETQNTEAFFGQGTRLTVV.

The table lists this clone with a few counts. This chain connects TRBV15 to TRBJ1-3, with D perhaps matching TRBD1 (5 bases). The CDR3 totals 15 residues. CDR1 LNHNV and CDR2 YYDKDF come from the germline V gene (reference sequence). V was cut by 5 bases and J by 0 bases, with 11 bases left in between. Written as DNA, the CDR3 is TGTGCCACCAGCCCTGGGACGGTCTCTGGAAACACCATATATTTT. This translates into CATSPGTVSGNTIYF.

The chain uses TRBV2 and TRBJ2-7, with D possibly matching TRBD2 (5 bases). The CDR3 runs 12 residues. Germline-derived CDR1 and CDR2 are SNHLY and FYNNEI. Trimming took off 7 bases at V and 3 bases at J, with 10 bases between the two ends. CDR3 bases: TGTGCCAGCACCCCGGGGTTCTACGAGCAGTACTTC. Encoded protein: CASTPGFYEQYF.